Following are 24 T cell receptor beta chains from one sample sequenced in a study of cytomegalovirus exposure and HLA in healthy donors. Researchers ran the PCR with 60 Vbeta and 13 Jbeta primers. Profiled with immunoSEQ multiplex PCR; TCRdb holds only in-frame clones, not every one. In the table there are over 110,000 clones, 82% of which are singletons. Source material: PBMCs. The receptor source for this set is an older woman in good health and CMV-seropositive.

The chain is built from TRBV28 and TRBJ2-5; 8 positions match TRBD1. CDR3 length: 13 amino acids. J was trimmed by 4 bases and V by 7 bases; bases with no gene match: 5. CDR1 is MDHEN, CDR2 SYDVKM, per germline. The CDR3 nucleotides read TGTGCCAGCAAGGGCAGGGGGCGAGAGACCCAGTACTTC. It translates to CASKGRGRETQYF.

The V gene is TRBV5-6, the J gene TRBJ2-5, with D possibly matching TRBD1 (5 bases). The DNA end is a closer match to TRBJ2-7, so the J assignment may be wrong. CDR3 length: 14 residues. The germline V gene has CDR1 SGHDT and CDR2 YYEEEE. CDR3 region: CASRKRGMSYEQYF. In nucleotides, the CDR3 is TGTGCCAGCCGAAAAAGGGGTATGTCCTACGAGCAGTACTTC.

The chain recombines TRBV10-3 with TRBJ2-2, with TRBD1 matching 12 bases. Germline CDR1 reads ENHRY; CDR2 reads SYGVKD. This CDR3 contains 16 residues. V trimming: 3 bases; J trimming: 7 bases; junction bases outside the gene matches: 6. CDR3 in DNA: TGTGCCATCAGTGAAGGGGACAGGGGGCTTGGCGGGGAGCTGTTTTTT. It is translated as CAISEGDRGLGGELFF.

This clone was seen just once. The V gene is TRBV11-1, the J gene TRBJ1-4; D possibly corresponds to TRBD1 (6 bases). CDR3 length equals 15 residues. The ends were cut back, 5 bases at V and 7 bases at J, with 17 bases in the middle. Germline values: CDR1 SGHAT, CDR2 FQDESV (reference sequence). CDR3 in amino acids: CASSVNSDRGEKLFF. The DNA of the CDR3 is TGTGCCAGCAGCGTAAACTCGGACAGAGGTGAAAAACTGTTTTTT.

This chain joins TRBV28 and TRBJ1-2; 8 bases fit TRBD1. Germline CDR1 MDHEN, CDR2 SYDVKM. The CDR3 covers 17 residues. J lost 8 bases, V lost 7 bases, and 21 bases had no gene match. CDR3 nucleotide sequence: TGTGCCAGCAAGACCCTCGGCACCTCAGGGGGCGCTGAAGGCTACACCTTC. Protein sequence: CASKTLGTSGGAEGYTF.

This chain joins TRBV19 and TRBJ1-5; 8 bases are shared with TRBD1. The ends lost 9 bases at V and 7 bases at J; junction bases unmatched: 8. Germline V CDR1 and CDR2: LNHDA, SQIVND (reference sequence). This CDR3 contains 13 residues. CDR3 loop: CASKGTGSQPQHF. Written as DNA, the CDR3 is TGTGCCAGCAAGGGGACAGGATCCCAGCCCCAGCATTTT.

The chain combines TRBV4-3 with TRBJ2-7; 14 bases map to TRBD2. This CDR3 region has 15 residues. V dropped 4 bases and J dropped 2; count of bases not matched to a gene: 1. Germline V gives CDR1 LGHNA, CDR2 YSLEER. Here the CDR3 DNA reads TGCGCCAGCAGCCCGGGACTAGCGGGGGCCTACGAGCAGTACTTC. Its protein product is CASSPGLAGAYEQYF.

J is TRBJ2-7 and V is TRBV30; 8 nucleotides agree with TRBD1. J lost 5 bases, V lost 3 bases, and 9 bases had no gene match. The CDR3 runs 14 residues. Germline assignment: CDR1 GTSNPN and CDR2 SVGIG (reference sequence). The CDR3 sequence is CAWSATGTGNEQYF. In DNA, the CDR3 is TGTGCCTGGAGCGCAACCGGGACAGGTAACGAGCAGTACTTC.

The chain has TRBV13 and TRBJ2-3; 9 positions agree with TRBD2. CDR3 length: 17 residues. Trimming took 7 bases from V and 0 from J; bases not matched to a gene: 11. Germline V gene data show CDR1 as PRHDT and CDR2 as FYEKMQ (reference sequence). The CDR3 spells CASTSASGVPSTDTQYF. In nucleotides, the CDR3 is TGTGCCAGCACCTCGGCTAGCGGGGTTCCTAGCACAGATACGCAGTATTTT.

The CDR3 bases are TGTGCCAGCTCACCAACCCTCACAGGGAATGGGGCTCAGCCCCAGCATTTT. Protein: CASSPTLTGNGAQPQHF. The V gene is TRBV18, the J gene TRBJ1-5, with D perhaps TRBD1 (6 bases). This CDR3 is built from 17 residues. Germline V CDR1 and CDR2: KGHSH, LQKENI. V dropped 2 bases and J dropped 6 bases, with 20 bases sitting between them.

The rearrangement uses TRBV7-8 and TRBJ2-1, with 11 bases matching TRBD1. With 5 bases clipped from V and 1 base from J, the junction kept 13 bases outside the gene matches. Germline V lookup: CDR1 SGHVS, CDR2 FQNEAQ. The CDR3 runs 19 residues. CDR3 bases: TGTGCCAGCAGCCTGGGTGGGACAGGGGGACGAATATCCTACAATGAGCAGTTCTTC. The encoded protein is CASSLGGTGGRISYNEQFF. Together with reference TRBV7-8 and TRBJ2-1, the CDR3 gives the full variable domain: GAGVSQSPRYKVAKRGQDVALRCDPISGHVSLFWYQQALGQGPEFLTYFQNEAQLDKSGLPSDRFFAERPEGSVSTLKIQRTQQEDSAVYLCASSLGGTGGRISYNEQFFGPGTRLTVL.

The V call is TRBV18, the J call TRBJ1-4, with D maybe TRBD1 (6 bases). The CDR3 is 15 amino acids. Germline assignment: CDR1 KGHSH and CDR2 LQKENI. The germline V and J ends were trimmed by 2 bases and 10 bases, with 17 bases remaining between them. CDR3 protein: CASSPTPTGWGKLFF. DNA for the CDR3: TGTGCCAGCTCACCAACCCCTACAGGGTGGGGAAAACTGTTTTTT. Supplemented by reference TRBV18 and TRBJ1-4, the full variable domain reads NAGVMQNPRHLVRRRGQEARLRCSPMKGHSHVYWYRQLPEEGLKFMVYLQKENIIDESGMPKERFSAEFPKEGPSILRIQQVVRGDSAAYFCASSPTPTGWGKLFFGSGTQLSVL.

The chain combines TRBV5-1 with TRBJ1-2, with D perhaps matching TRBD1 (5 bases). Germline V gene lookup returns CDR1 SGHRS and CDR2 YFSETQ. The CDR3 runs to 15 residues. V lost 0 bases to trimming and J lost 2 bases, with 11 bases between them. The CDR3 bases are TGCGCCAGCAGCTTGGATCAGGGCAGGAACTATGGCTACACCTTC. This sequence encodes CASSLDQGRNYGYTF.

The gene calls are TRBV2 and TRBJ1-1; weak D call: TRBD1 (5 bases). The CDR3 runs to 14 residues. V was clipped by 6 bases and J by 5 bases, with 16 bases between them. Germline V gene lookup returns CDR1 SNHLY and CDR2 FYNNEI. CDR3 sequence: CASSALLGGTEAFF. CDR3 sequence (DNA): TGTGCCAGCAGCGCTCTACTCGGGGGGACTGAAGCTTTCTTT.

Turning to this clone: The junction does not match germline at one end; this may be a read error. The chain uses TRBV7-7 and TRBJ1-4, with 8 bases lining up with TRBD1. The germline V gene has CDR1 SSHAT and CDR2 FNYEAQ (reference sequence). The CDR3 runs to 15 residues. The CDR3 DNA reads as TGTGCTAGCAGCCTCGGACAGGGTCCTAATGAAAAACTGTTTTTT. Protein sequence: CASSLGQGPNEKLFF.

This chain connects TRBV2 to TRBJ1-4; D call uncertain. Germline V lookup: CDR1 SNHLY, CDR2 FYNNEI. V lost 1 base to trimming and J lost 6 bases, with 6 bases between them. The CDR3 runs 13 residues. In DNA form, the CDR3 reads TGTGCCAGCAGTGAAGTCCTTGATGAAAAACTGTTTTTT. Translation: CASSEVLDEKLFF.

A single count supports this clone. The V gene is TRBV18, the J gene TRBJ2-5; 9 nucleotides line up with TRBD2. The CDR3 totals 16 residues. The germline gives CDR1 KGHSH, CDR2 LQKENI. J gave up 5 bases and V 0 bases, and 7 bases lay outside the gene matches. This CDR3 reads CASSPPTSTSGETQYF. The CDR3 DNA sequence: TGTGCCAGCTCACCACCTACATCAACTAGCGGGGAGACCCAGTACTTC.

The chain links TRBV6-5 to TRBJ2-6; possible D gene TRBD1, 6 bases. V was pared by 5 bases and J by 4 bases, with 12 bases between. The CDR3 covers 15 residues. Per germline, CDR1 MNHEY and CDR2 SVGAGI. This CDR3 is CASSLQGQGANVLTF. Written as DNA, the CDR3 is TGTGCCAGCAGTCTACAGGGACAAGGGGCCAACGTCCTGACTTTC.

The rearrangement joins TRBV20-1 to TRBJ1-2; D not resolved. V was clipped by 5 bases and J by 8 bases, with 9 bases between them. Germline CDR1 DFQATT, CDR2 SNEGSKA (reference sequence). This CDR3 contains 10 residues. DNA for the CDR3: TGCAGTGCTTGGAACGGGGGCTACACCTTC. Its protein is CSAWNGGYTF.

CDR3 bases: TGTGCCAGCAGCTTAGCGGGCAGGGGCAATGAGCAGTACTTC. Protein: CASSLAGRGNEQYF. The genes are TRBV11-2 and TRBJ2-7; perhaps TRBD1 as D (6 bases). Trimming cost V 1 base and J 7 bases, with 14 bases left between them. This CDR3 is built from 14 residues. Per the germline V gene, CDR1 is SGHAT and CDR2 is FQNNGV.

This chain links TRBV28 with TRBJ2-2; maybe TRBD1 (5 bases). Germline values: CDR1 MDHEN, CDR2 SYDVKM. The CDR3 has 16 residues. V lost 5 bases, J lost 6 bases, and 19 bases lay in between. The CDR3 spells CASSPPQGGMPGELFF. The CDR3 DNA sequence: TGTGCCAGCAGTCCCCCCCAGGGCGGTATGCCCGGGGAGCTGTTTTTT.

V gene TRBV28 combines with J gene TRBJ2-7, with D possibly TRBD2 on 6 matching bases. Per germline, CDR1 MDHEN and CDR2 SYDVKM. This CDR3 spans 14 amino acids. V was shortened by 2 bases and J by 3 bases, with 11 bases between the two germline ends. For the CDR3, the DNA is TGTGCCAGCAGTTTAGCGGGGTCTGGCTACGAGCAGTACTTC. It codes for CASSLAGSGYEQYF.

This clone was counted once. The rearrangement uses TRBV7-9 and TRBJ1-2, with D unresolved. The CDR3 runs to 14 residues. With 5 bases removed from V and 0 bases from J, the gap between germline ends came to 10 bases. Per the germline V gene, CDR1 is SEHNR and CDR2 is FQNEAQ (reference sequence). CDR3 region: CASSLSSSNYGYTF. CDR3 DNA: TGTGCCAGCAGCCTTTCTTCGTCTAACTATGGCTACACCTTC. Full variable domain (remainder filled in from reference TRBV7-9 and TRBJ1-2): DTGVSQNPRHKITKRGQNVTFRCDPISEHNRLYWYRQTLGQGPEFLTYFQNEAQLEKSRLLSDRFSAERPKGSFSTLEIQRTEQGDSAMYLCASSLSSSNYGYTFGSGTRLTVV.

This clone was picked up a small number of times. The chain employs TRBV2 and TRBJ1-1; D is uncertain. The CDR3 sequence is 13 residues long. The V gene's germline CDR1 is SNHLY and CDR2 FYNNEI. V dropped 5 bases and J dropped 1 base, with 8 bases sitting between them. CDR3 DNA sequence: TGTGCCAGCAGTTCTGACACGAACACTGAAGCTTTCTTT. It codes for CASSSDTNTEAFF.